The rows below give T cell receptor beta chains drawn from one sample of a study of blood T cell repertoires in COVID-19. The data were produced by immunoSEQ multiplex PCR, yet TCRdb's version contains in-frame clones alone and is incomplete. This sample has about 73,000 clones; 65% to 85% occur once, and the top ten carry under 4.5%. Input material: peripheral blood. The receptors were sampled from a woman aged 55 to 70 with acute or convalescent COVID-19. The CDR3 runs from the conserved cysteine through the conserved F or W. Fields, in order: clone size, J gene, V gene, D gene, CDR3 DNA, CDR3 protein. D genes are given only for firm matches. Clone size is not always given. Where it is, it says once, few, many or a class for expanded clones.

abundance: NA; j_gene: TRBJ2-2; v_gene: TRBV21-1; d_gene: NA; CDR3nt: TGTGCCAGCAGCACCCGGGACAGGGGGCGCCGTTACTTCACCGGGGAGCTGTTTTTT; CDR3aa: CASSTRDRGRRYFTGELFF
abundance: NA; j_gene: TRBJ1-3; v_gene: TRBV18; d_gene: NA; CDR3nt: TGTGCCAGCTCAGGGGACTTCAGGGACACCATATATTTT; CDR3aa: CASSGDFRDTIYF
abundance: NA; j_gene: TRBJ2-7; v_gene: TRBV5-1; d_gene: TRBD1; CDR3nt: TGCGCCAGCAGTTCCGGGACAGGGGTAGACGAGCAGTACTTC; CDR3aa: CASSSGTGVDEQYF
abundance: NA; j_gene: TRBJ2-5; v_gene: TRBV19; d_gene: TRBD2; CDR3nt: TGTGCCAGTAGGAAAACTAGCGGGGGGAAACAAGAGACCCAGTACTTC; CDR3aa: CASRKTSGGKQETQYF
abundance: NA; j_gene: TRBJ2-2; v_gene: TRBV27; d_gene: TRBD1; CDR3nt: TGTGCCAGCTCCTGGGGGACAGTGGCTGGGGAGCTGTTTTTT; CDR3aa: CASSWGTVAGELFF
abundance: NA; j_gene: TRBJ2-2; v_gene: TRBV7-3; d_gene: TRBD2; CDR3nt: TGTGCCAGCAGCCGTAAGGGGAGGGACTGGGAATTCTCCGGGGAGCTGTTTTTT; CDR3aa: CASSRKGRDWEFSGELFF
abundance: NA; j_gene: TRBJ1-1; v_gene: TRBV4-2; d_gene: NA; CDR3nt: TGTGCCAGCAGCCAAGAGAGTCGGAACACTGAAGCTTTCTTT; CDR3aa: CASSQESRNTEAFF
abundance: NA; j_gene: TRBJ2-2; v_gene: TRBV7-8; d_gene: NA; CDR3nt: TGTGCCAGCAGCCCCCGATCCGTGGGGGGCACCGGGGAGCTGTTTTTT; CDR3aa: CASSPRSVGGTGELFF
abundance: NA; j_gene: TRBJ1-1; v_gene: TRBV10-3; d_gene: NA; CDR3nt: TGTGCCACCAGAGCTGAGAACACTGAAGCTTTCTTT; CDR3aa: CATRAENTEAFF
abundance: few; j_gene: TRBJ2-5; v_gene: TRBV7-3; d_gene: NA; CDR3nt: TGTGCCAGCAGCTCAAACCAGGGTCCGGAGACCCAGTACTTC; CDR3aa: CASSSNQGPETQYF
abundance: few; j_gene: TRBJ1-2; v_gene: TRBV5-1; d_gene: TRBD1; CDR3nt: TGCGCCAGCAGCTTGGACCCACAGGGGACTAACTATGGCTACACCTTC; CDR3aa: CASSLDPQGTNYGYTF
abundance: NA; j_gene: TRBJ2-3; v_gene: TRBV7-6; d_gene: TRBD2; CDR3nt: TGTGCCAGCAGCTTAAGGCGGATAGCGGGAGATACGCAGTATTTT; CDR3aa: CASSLRRIAGDTQYF
abundance: NA; j_gene: TRBJ1-2; v_gene: TRBV11-2; d_gene: NA; CDR3nt: TGTGCCAGCAGCTTGGAGGCAAGTCCTGCTAACTATGGCTACACCTTC; CDR3aa: CASSLEASPANYGYTF
abundance: NA; j_gene: TRBJ2-1; v_gene: TRBV7-9; d_gene: TRBD2; CDR3nt: TGTGCCAGCAGCCCAGGAATAACTAGCGGGAGTTCCGCCTACAATGAGCAGTTCTTC; CDR3aa: CASSPGITSGSSAYNEQFF
abundance: NA; j_gene: TRBJ1-5; v_gene: TRBV28; d_gene: TRBD1; CDR3nt: TGTGCCAGCAGACAGACAGGGGGGAGCAATCAGCCCCAGCATTTT; CDR3aa: CASRQTGGSNQPQHF
abundance: NA; j_gene: TRBJ1-6; v_gene: TRBV6-5; d_gene: NA; CDR3nt: TGTGCCAGCAGTTACTACAGGGCAGGGTCTAATTCACCCCTCCACTTT; CDR3aa: CASSYYRAGSNSPLHF
abundance: NA; j_gene: TRBJ2-3; v_gene: TRBV9; d_gene: NA; CDR3nt: TGTGCCAGCAGCACCCGGACTAGCACAGATACGCAGTATTTT; CDR3aa: CASSTRTSTDTQYF
abundance: once; j_gene: TRBJ1-4; v_gene: TRBV24-1; d_gene: NA; CDR3nt: TGTGCCACCAGTGAGCCACCAGGGACTGCAACTAATGAAAAACTGTTTTTT; CDR3aa: CATSEPPGTATNEKLFF
abundance: NA; j_gene: TRBJ2-5; v_gene: TRBV5-1; d_gene: TRBD1; CDR3nt: TGCGCCAGCAGCTTGCAGGGGGACGAAGAGACCCAGTACTTC; CDR3aa: CASSLQGDEETQYF
abundance: NA; j_gene: TRBJ1-6; v_gene: TRBV7-8; d_gene: TRBD1; CDR3nt: TGTGCCAGCAGCTCAACGGGACAGGCGAGCTCCTATAATTCACCCCTCCACTTT; CDR3aa: CASSSTGQASSYNSPLHF
abundance: NA; j_gene: TRBJ2-5; v_gene: TRBV7-6; d_gene: NA; CDR3nt: TGTGCCAGCAGCTTAGAGAGTGAACTGGAGACCCAGTACTTC; CDR3aa: CASSLESELETQYF
abundance: NA; j_gene: TRBJ1-1; v_gene: TRBV7-3; d_gene: TRBD1; CDR3nt: TGTGCCAGCAGCTGGGACAGGAACACTGAAGCTTTCTTT; CDR3aa: CASSWDRNTEAFF
abundance: NA; j_gene: TRBJ1-2; v_gene: TRBV18; d_gene: NA; CDR3nt: TGTGCCAGCTCACCACCGAAGATCGGTAATGGCTACACCTTC; CDR3aa: CASSPPKIGNGYTF
abundance: once; j_gene: TRBJ2-7; v_gene: TRBV5-5; d_gene: NA; CDR3nt: TGTGCCAGCAGCCTGGGGGTCCAGGGCTCCTCCTACGAGCAGTACTTC; CDR3aa: CASSLGVQGSSYEQYF
abundance: NA; j_gene: TRBJ2-7; v_gene: TRBV19; d_gene: TRBD2; CDR3nt: TGTGCCACCTCCCCAGCGGGGGGGCTTTTTTTCAGCCACGAGCAGTACTTC; CDR3aa: CATSPAGGLFFSHEQYF
abundance: NA; j_gene: TRBJ1-2; v_gene: TRBV18; d_gene: NA; CDR3nt: TGTGCCAGCTCACGACAGGAAGCTAACTATGGCTACACCTTC; CDR3aa: CASSRQEANYGYTF
abundance: NA; j_gene: TRBJ2-5; v_gene: TRBV28; d_gene: NA; CDR3nt: TGTGCCAGCACAGAGCGCAGAGGGTTAGCGACCCAGTACTTC; CDR3aa: CASTERRGLATQYF
abundance: NA; j_gene: TRBJ1-1; v_gene: TRBV20-1; d_gene: NA; CDR3nt: TGCAGTGCTAGTATCTTGTTGTTTGTGAACACTGAAGCTTTCTTT; CDR3aa: CSASILLFVNTEAFF
abundance: NA; j_gene: TRBJ2-7; v_gene: TRBV5-1; d_gene: TRBD1; CDR3nt: TGCGCCAGCAGCGGCGGACAGGCCTACGAGCAGTACTTC; CDR3aa: CASSGGQAYEQYF
abundance: NA; j_gene: TRBJ2-7; v_gene: TRBV9; d_gene: TRBD2; CDR3nt: TGTGCCAGCAGCCTAAGGGGTAGCGGGAGCTCCTACGAGCAGTACTTC; CDR3aa: CASSLRGSGSSYEQYF
abundance: NA; j_gene: TRBJ2-7; v_gene: TRBV5-1; d_gene: NA; CDR3nt: TGCGCCAGCAGCCCATGGACAGAGGACTACGAGCAGTACTTC; CDR3aa: CASSPWTEDYEQYF
abundance: NA; j_gene: TRBJ1-4; v_gene: TRBV5-8; d_gene: NA; CDR3nt: TGTGCCAGCAGCGTAAGGGGTGCAACTAATGAAAAACTGTTTTTT; CDR3aa: CASSVRGATNEKLFF
abundance: NA; j_gene: TRBJ1-6; v_gene: TRBV10-3; d_gene: NA; CDR3nt: TGTGCCATCAAAGACGACAGGAATTCACCCCTCCACTTT; CDR3aa: CAIKDDRNSPLHF
abundance: NA; j_gene: TRBJ1-5; v_gene: TRBV28; d_gene: TRBD1; CDR3nt: TGTGCCAGCAGTTTACCCGGGACAGGCAATCAGCCCCAGCATTTT; CDR3aa: CASSLPGTGNQPQHF
abundance: NA; j_gene: TRBJ2-5; v_gene: TRBV7-2; d_gene: NA; CDR3nt: TGTGCCAGCAGTCGACGTGACTCGACCGCCACCAAGTTAGAGACCCAGTACTTC; CDR3aa: CASSRRDSTATKLETQYF
abundance: NA; j_gene: TRBJ1-3; v_gene: TRBV15; d_gene: TRBD1; CDR3nt: TGTGCCACCAGTCGGACAGGGCGCTCTGGAAACACCATATATTTT; CDR3aa: CATSRTGRSGNTIYF
abundance: once; j_gene: TRBJ1-2; v_gene: TRBV6-1; d_gene: TRBD1; CDR3nt: TGTGCCAGCAGTGATAACAGGGGGCTTGATGGCTACACCTTC; CDR3aa: CASSDNRGLDGYTF
abundance: NA; j_gene: TRBJ1-2; v_gene: TRBV12-3/TRBV12-4; d_gene: NA; CDR3nt: TGTGCCAGCAGTTTCGAGGGATCGTATGGCTACACCTTC; CDR3aa: CASSFEGSYGYTF
abundance: once; j_gene: TRBJ2-7; v_gene: TRBV28; d_gene: TRBD1; CDR3nt: TGTGCCAGCAGTGCACCGGGACAGACTTCATACGAGCAGTACTTC; CDR3aa: CASSAPGQTSYEQYF
abundance: once; j_gene: TRBJ1-5; v_gene: TRBV28; d_gene: TRBD1; CDR3nt: TGTGCCAGCAGCTTAGGGACAGGGGTCAATCAGCCCCAGCATTTT; CDR3aa: CASSLGTGVNQPQHF
abundance: NA; j_gene: TRBJ1-1; v_gene: TRBV19; d_gene: NA; CDR3nt: TGTGCCAGTAGTAGCCGAGGGGGGAACACTGAAGCTTTCTTT; CDR3aa: CASSSRGGNTEAFF
abundance: NA; j_gene: TRBJ2-5; v_gene: TRBV7-3; d_gene: NA; CDR3nt: TGTGCCAGCAGCTTGTACAGGGCAGAGACCCAGTACTTC; CDR3aa: CASSLYRAETQYF
abundance: NA; j_gene: TRBJ2-7; v_gene: TRBV7-2; d_gene: NA; CDR3nt: TGTGCCAGCAGCTTAAGCGGGCGTAGCTCCTACGAGCAGTACTTC; CDR3aa: CASSLSGRSSYEQYF
abundance: NA; j_gene: TRBJ2-3; v_gene: TRBV9; d_gene: TRBD1; CDR3nt: TGTGCCAGCAGCCCTAGACAGGGGGCCACAGATACGCAGTATTTT; CDR3aa: CASSPRQGATDTQYF
abundance: few; j_gene: TRBJ1-5; v_gene: TRBV6-5; d_gene: NA; CDR3nt: TGTGCCAGCATCGTCACGACAGGTAGCAATCAGCCCCAGCATTTT; CDR3aa: CASIVTTGSNQPQHF
abundance: NA; j_gene: TRBJ1-1; v_gene: TRBV7-6; d_gene: TRBD1; CDR3nt: TGTGCCAGCAGCCCCCGACCGGACAGGGTTTCGGAAGCTTTCTTT; CDR3aa: CASSPRPDRVSEAFF
abundance: NA; j_gene: TRBJ1-2; v_gene: TRBV30; d_gene: TRBD1; CDR3nt: TGTGCCTGGAGCCCCGGGACAGGGGGCTTCTATGGCTACACCTTC; CDR3aa: CAWSPGTGGFYGYTF
abundance: NA; j_gene: TRBJ2-1; v_gene: TRBV19; d_gene: TRBD2; CDR3nt: TGTGCCAGTAGTGGGAGCGGGAGGGGCAATGAGCAGTTCTTC; CDR3aa: CASSGSGRGNEQFF
abundance: NA; j_gene: TRBJ2-3; v_gene: TRBV9; d_gene: NA; CDR3nt: TGTGCCAGCAGCGTAGGCGCGCTCACAGATACGCAGTATTTT; CDR3aa: CASSVGALTDTQYF
abundance: NA; j_gene: TRBJ2-6; v_gene: TRBV27; d_gene: NA; CDR3nt: TGTGCCAGCAGTCGCGGTGTCGCTTTTGTCTCTGGGGCCAACGTCCTGACTTTC; CDR3aa: CASSRGVAFVSGANVLTF
abundance: NA; j_gene: TRBJ1-1; v_gene: TRBV16; d_gene: NA; CDR3nt: TGTGCCAGCAGCCAAACCAGAGCAGGCGAAGCTTTCTTT; CDR3aa: CASSQTRAGEAFF
abundance: NA; j_gene: TRBJ1-3; v_gene: TRBV5-1; d_gene: NA; CDR3nt: TGCGCCAGCAGCTTGGAATATAGCGGGAGCTCTGGAAACACCATATATTTT; CDR3aa: CASSLEYSGSSGNTIYF
abundance: NA; j_gene: TRBJ2-1; v_gene: TRBV3-1/TRBV3-2; d_gene: NA; CDR3nt: TGTGCCAGCAGCCAAGCAGGTTTCAATGAGCAGTTCTTC; CDR3aa: CASSQAGFNEQFF
abundance: NA; j_gene: TRBJ2-2; v_gene: TRBV5-1; d_gene: NA; CDR3nt: TGCGCCAGCAGCCAAAACACCGGGGAGCTGTTTTTT; CDR3aa: CASSQNTGELFF